The present TCR beta chain was sequenced within a study of OX40 agonist ivuxolimab in advanced cancers. Overall study: Averaging about 60 years in age, with a range of 23 to 79, the cohort was about 83% male.

Sequencing used immunoSEQ multiplex PCR; TCRdb keeps in-frame clones, though not all of them. The repertoire holds around 60,000 clones, with less than 90% as singletons. With 10 bases clipped from V and 8 bases from J, the junction kept 13 bases outside the gene matches. The CDR3 has 14 amino acids. Germline CDR1 is SEHNR and CDR2 is FQNEAQ (reference sequence). The J gene is TRBJ2-2, the V gene TRBV7-9, with 7 bases identical to TRBD1. The clonotype comes from an adult with an advanced solid tumor such as melanoma, head and neck, liver or kidney cancer. Sequenced material: CD4+ or CD8+ T cells sorted from blood, taken in a trial of the OX40 agonist ivuxolimab. The CDR3 nucleotides are TGTGCCACCCCACACGCAGGGGGAATGGGGGAGCTGTTTTTT. Protein product: CATPHAGGMGELFF. Variable domain in full (rest from reference TRBV7-9 and TRBJ2-2): DTGVSQNPRHKITKRGQNVTFRCDPISEHNRLYWYRQTLGQGPEFLTYFQNEAQLEKSRLLSDRFSAERPKGSFSTLEIQRTEQGDSAMYLCATPHAGGMGELFFGEGSRLTVL.